This T cell receptor (beta chain) is from a study of shared clonotypes between healthy human individuals. Terminally differentiated effector memory CD45RA+ cells were left out of the naive CD8 fraction, which was CD45RO-negative and positively selected for CCR7. Here immunoSEQ multiplex PCR was the method, and the copy in TCRdb shows in-frame clones only, minus some. Found here are 500,000 to 700,000 clones, about 95% of them singletons; the top ten hold about 0.11%. CDR3 length equals 16 residues. Trimming cost V 4 bases and J 7 bases, with 19 bases left between them. Germline CDR1 is MDHEN and CDR2 is SYDVKM.

The receptor was isolated from a woman in her 30s in good health. The rearrangement joins TRBV28 to TRBJ2-2, with D hard to call. Sequenced: naive CD8+ T cells sorted from blood. The CDR3, as DNA: TGTGCCAGCAGTTCCGGGCCCCCCCCTGAGGACGGGGAGCTGTTTTTT. Protein sequence: CASSSGPPPEDGELFF. Drawing the rest from reference TRBV28 and TRBJ2-2, the complete variable domain is DVKVTQSSRYLVKRTGEKVFLECVQDMDHENMFWYRQDPGLGLRLIYFSYDVKMKEKGDIPEGYSVSREKKERFSLILESASTNQTSMYLCASSSGPPPEDGELFFGEGSRLTVL.